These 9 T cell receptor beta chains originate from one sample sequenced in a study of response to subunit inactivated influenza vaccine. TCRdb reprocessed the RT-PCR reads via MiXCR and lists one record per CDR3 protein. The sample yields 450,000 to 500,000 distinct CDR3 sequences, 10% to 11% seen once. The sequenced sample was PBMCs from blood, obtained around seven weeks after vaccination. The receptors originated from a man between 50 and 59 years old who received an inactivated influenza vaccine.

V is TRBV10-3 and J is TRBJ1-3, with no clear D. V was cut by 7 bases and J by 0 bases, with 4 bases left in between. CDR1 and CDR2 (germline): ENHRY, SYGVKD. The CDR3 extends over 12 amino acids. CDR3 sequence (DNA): TGTGCCATCATGGGCTCTGGAAACACCATATATTTT. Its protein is CAIMGSGNTIYF.

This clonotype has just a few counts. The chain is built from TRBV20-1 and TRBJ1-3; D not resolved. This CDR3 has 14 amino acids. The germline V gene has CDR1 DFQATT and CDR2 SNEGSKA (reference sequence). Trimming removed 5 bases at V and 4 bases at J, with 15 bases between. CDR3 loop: CSAVGLSRGNTIYF. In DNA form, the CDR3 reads TGCAGTGCTGTAGGACTCTCGAGGGGAAACACCATATATTTT.

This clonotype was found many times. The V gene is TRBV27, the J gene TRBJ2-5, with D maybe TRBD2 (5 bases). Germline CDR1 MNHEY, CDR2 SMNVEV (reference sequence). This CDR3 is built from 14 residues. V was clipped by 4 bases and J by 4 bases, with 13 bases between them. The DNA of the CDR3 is TGTGCCAGCAGTTGGAGTAGGGCGGGAGAGACCCAGTACTTC. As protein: CASSWSRAGETQYF.

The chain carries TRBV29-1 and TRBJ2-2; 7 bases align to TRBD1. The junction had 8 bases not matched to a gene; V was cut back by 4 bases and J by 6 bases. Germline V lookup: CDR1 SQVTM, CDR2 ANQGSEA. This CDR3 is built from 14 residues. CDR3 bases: TGCAGCGTTGCTCGACAGGGTAACGCCGGGGAGCTGTTTTTT. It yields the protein CSVARQGNAGELFF.

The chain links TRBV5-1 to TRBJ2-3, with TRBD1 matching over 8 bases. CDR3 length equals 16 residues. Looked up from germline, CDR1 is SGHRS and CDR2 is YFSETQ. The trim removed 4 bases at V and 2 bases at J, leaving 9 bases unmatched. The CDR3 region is CASSATGGTFTDTQYF. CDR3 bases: TGCGCCAGCAGCGCCACAGGGGGTACTTTCACAGATACGCAGTATTTT.

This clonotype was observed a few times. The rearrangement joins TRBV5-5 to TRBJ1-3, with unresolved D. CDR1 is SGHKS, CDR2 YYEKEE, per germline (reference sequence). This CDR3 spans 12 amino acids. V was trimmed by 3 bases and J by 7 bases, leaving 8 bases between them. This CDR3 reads CASSSRHNTIYF. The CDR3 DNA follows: TGTGCCAGCAGCTCCCGACACAACACCATATATTTT.

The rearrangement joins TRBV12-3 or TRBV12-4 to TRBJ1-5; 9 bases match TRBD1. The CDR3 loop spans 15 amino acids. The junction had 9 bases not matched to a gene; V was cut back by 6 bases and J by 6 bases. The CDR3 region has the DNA TGTGCCAGCAGACCGGGACAGGGCCGGAGTCAGCCCCAGCATTTT. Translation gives CASRPGQGRSQPQHF.

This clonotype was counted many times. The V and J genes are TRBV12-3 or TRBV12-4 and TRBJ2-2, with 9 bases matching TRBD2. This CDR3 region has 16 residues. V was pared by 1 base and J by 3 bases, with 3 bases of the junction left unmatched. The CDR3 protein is CASSLVAGDHTGELFF. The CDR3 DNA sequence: TGTGCCAGCAGTTTAGTAGCGGGAGACCACACCGGGGAGCTGTTTTTT.

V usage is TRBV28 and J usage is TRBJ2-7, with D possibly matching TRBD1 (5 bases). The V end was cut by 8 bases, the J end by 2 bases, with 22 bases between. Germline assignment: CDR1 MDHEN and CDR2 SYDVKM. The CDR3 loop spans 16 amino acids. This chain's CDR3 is CASALQPLTVTYEQYF. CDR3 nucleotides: TGTGCCAGCGCCCTTCAACCCTTGACAGTGACCTACGAGCAGTACTTC.